Following are 8 T cell receptor beta chains from one sample sequenced in a study of Tregs in tolerant kidney transplant recipients. The assay was immunoSEQ multiplex PCR, and TCRdb's table has in-frame clones only and misses some. In the table there are about 110,000 clones, 90% of which are singletons. Sequencing was performed on CD4+ T cells from blood, taken before the transplant. Receptors originate from a human donor who received a combined kidney and bone marrow transplant.

The chain combines TRBV10-3 with TRBJ1-6; D unresolved. Trimming took off 4 bases at V and 8 bases at J, with 6 bases between the two ends. This CDR3 has 12 residues. CDR1 ENHRY and CDR2 SYGVKD come from the germline V gene. The CDR3 DNA follows: TGTGCCATCAGTGTGGCAGATTCACCCCTCCACTTT. The encoded protein is CAISVADSPLHF.

This clone was detected only once. CDR3 amino acids: CSVERGDRGLGTEAFF. The CDR3 region has the DNA TGCAGCGTTGAACGGGGGGACAGGGGGCTGGGCACTGAAGCTTTCTTT. The rearrangement joins TRBV29-1 to TRBJ1-1; 12 nucleotides agree with TRBD1. Germline V gene lookup returns CDR1 SQVTM and CDR2 ANQGSEA. This CDR3 contains 16 residues. After removal of 2 bases from V and 4 bases from J, the junction contained 8 bases not matched to a gene.

The genes are TRBV7-9 and TRBJ1-1, with unresolved D. Looked up from germline, CDR1 is SEHNR and CDR2 is FQNEAQ (reference sequence). This CDR3 has 15 amino acids. V dropped 1 base and J dropped 0 bases, with 9 bases sitting between them. The CDR3, as DNA: TGTGCCAGCAGCTTAGTAGCGGGAATGAACACTGAAGCTTTCTTT. Protein sequence: CASSLVAGMNTEAFF.

In DNA, the CDR3 is TGCGCCAGCAGAACGCGACAGGAGTATGAAGCTTTCTTT. The encoded protein is CASRTRQEYEAFF. The J gene is TRBJ1-1, the V gene TRBV5-1; D is possibly TRBD1 (6 bases). Between the trimmed V and J ends, which lost 5 bases and 7 bases, there was a span of 15 bases. The CDR3 totals 13 residues. Germline CDR1 and CDR2: SGHRS and YFSETQ.

This sequence joins TRBV18 and TRBJ2-7; D is uncertain. Germline V gives CDR1 KGHSH, CDR2 LQKENI. This CDR3 spans 12 amino acids. Trimming cost V 3 bases and J 3 bases, with 6 bases left between them. CDR3 region: CASSPPDYEQYF. The CDR3 region has the DNA TGTGCCAGCTCACCCCCAGACTACGAGCAGTACTTC.

The chain recombines TRBV11-3 with TRBJ2-5; tentatively, D is TRBD1 (5 bases). The CDR3 has 14 amino acids. V lost 1 base to trimming and J lost 3 bases, with 9 bases between them. Per the germline V gene, CDR1 is SGHNT and CDR2 is YENEEA. In nucleotides, the CDR3 is TGTGCCAGCAGCTTAGGGGGCAGGGAAGAGACCCAGTACTTC. Translation gives CASSLGGREETQYF.

This clone was counted a single time. The chain has TRBV11-3 and TRBJ2-7; 8 bases map to TRBD1. The CDR3 totals 14 residues. Trimming removed 5 bases from V and 2 bases from J; junction bases left unmatched: 5. Germline V lookup: CDR1 SGHNT, CDR2 YENEEA. This CDR3 is CASSPNRGAYEQYF. CDR3 in DNA: TGTGCCAGCAGCCCAAACAGGGGGGCCTACGAGCAGTACTTC.

The chain is built from TRBV2 and TRBJ2-5, with 9 positions matching TRBD1. CDR3 size: 14 residues. CDR1 is SNHLY and CDR2 is FYNNEI in the germline V gene. V was pared by 6 bases and J by 5 bases, with 7 bases of the junction left unmatched. The CDR3 coding sequence is TGTGCCAGCAGATCGAGGACAGGGGCGGAGACCCAGTACTTC. This sequence encodes CASRSRTGAETQYF.